This T cell receptor beta chain was sequenced during a study of cytomegalovirus exposure and HLA in healthy donors. Likely unrecorded immune exposures existed in these nominally healthy donors. Germline loops: CDR1 MNHEY, CDR2 SMNVEV (reference sequence). Between the trimmed V and J ends, which lost 5 bases and 4 bases, there was a span of 17 bases. The CDR3 runs to 15 residues. Findings of the study overall: A later analysis reportedly found that, within productive TCRs, an Asian-associated ancestry cluster had fewer N-insertions than the mean observed across the approximately 700 donors. Researchers counted around 180 TCR beta chains as cytomegalovirus-associated. An analysis was carried out at a later point. It showed that HLA-associated TCR beta chains were more clonally expanded than equally common non-associated chains.

Points on this clone: Its specificity is unknown.

The PCR made use of 60 Vbeta and 13 Jbeta primers. TCRdb's copy holds only in-frame clones and misses some; the assay was immunoSEQ multiplex PCR. The sample has under 80,000 clones; about 79% are singletons. The clonotype comes from a woman in her forties in good health and CMV-seronegative. The rearrangement joins TRBV27 to TRBJ1-2, with D maybe TRBD1 (5 bases). Sequencing was done on a sample of PBMCs. The chain's CDR3 is CASSSGTPDLYGYTF. The CDR3 region has the DNA TGTGCCAGCAGTAGCGGGACTCCCGATCTCTATGGCTACACCTTC.